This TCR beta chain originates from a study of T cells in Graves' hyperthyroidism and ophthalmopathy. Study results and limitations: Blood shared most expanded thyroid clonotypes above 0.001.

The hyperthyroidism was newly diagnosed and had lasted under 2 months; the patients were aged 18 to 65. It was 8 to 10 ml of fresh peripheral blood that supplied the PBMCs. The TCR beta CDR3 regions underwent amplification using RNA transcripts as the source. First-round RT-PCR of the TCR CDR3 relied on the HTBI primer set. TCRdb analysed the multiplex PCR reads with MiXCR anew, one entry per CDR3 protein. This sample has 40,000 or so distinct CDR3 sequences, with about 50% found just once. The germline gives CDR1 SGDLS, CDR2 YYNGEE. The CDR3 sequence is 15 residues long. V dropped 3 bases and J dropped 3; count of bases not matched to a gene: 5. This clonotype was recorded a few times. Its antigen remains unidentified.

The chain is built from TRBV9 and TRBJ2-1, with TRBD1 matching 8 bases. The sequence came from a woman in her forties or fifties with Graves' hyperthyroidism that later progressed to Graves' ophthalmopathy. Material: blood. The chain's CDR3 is CASSAQGAVYNEQFF. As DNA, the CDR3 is TGTGCCAGCAGCGCGCAGGGGGCGGTCTACAATGAGCAGTTCTTC.